Given below is one TCR beta chain in context. How the authors handled the data: The assay estimated nucleated cells by amplifying reference gene primers. TCRdb's copy holds only in-frame clones and misses some; the assay was immunoSEQ multiplex PCR. D and trimming come from the DNA, and the V and J calls and clone size come from that table. The sample lists 300,000 to 400,000 clones, 85% to 90% seen once, with 0.9% to 1% in the top ten. This sample is part of a study of blood T cell repertoires in COVID-19. Across the whole study: Nucleic acid was either cDNA or gDNA, and it came from T cells, B-cell-depleted T cells, or PBMCs.

Recruitment covered about 25 US areas and drew participants whose ages spanned about 18 to 90 years. Assignment of participants to cohorts was predicated upon participant-reported clinical history. Germline loops: CDR1 MNHEY, CDR2 SMNVEV (reference sequence). V was cut by 4 bases and J by 4 bases, with 16 bases left in between. CDR3 size: 15 residues. The chain recombines TRBV27 with TRBJ1-2; the D gene is possibly TRBD1 (6 bases). The receptor was derived from a woman aged 30 to 39 with acute COVID-19. Material: PBMCs or T cells enriched from blood (not recorded which). The CDR3 spells CASSSQQGWVYGYTF. DNA for the CDR3: TGTGCCAGCAGTTCCCAGCAGGGGTGGGTCTATGGCTACACCTTC.